Presented here are 10 T cell receptor beta chains from one specimen sequenced in a study of cytomegalovirus exposure and HLA in healthy donors. Using immunoSEQ multiplex PCR, the repertoire was profiled, and TCRdb retains in-frame clones only, with some absent. The repertoire has a few hundred thousand clones, roughly 90% of them found once; the top ten carry over 0.85%. The sequenced sample consisted of PBMCs. The origin of the receptors is a woman younger than 35 in good health and CMV-seronegative.

The V gene is TRBV19, the J gene TRBJ2-5; 11 bases agree with TRBD1. The CDR3 runs 15 residues. Germline trimming cut 8 bases from V and 5 bases from J; bases unmatched to any gene: 10. Germline CDR1 and CDR2: LNHDA and SQIVND (reference sequence). This chain's CDR3 is CASRADRGRQETQYF. CDR3 DNA sequence: TGTGCCAGTCGGGCGGACAGGGGGCGTCAGGAGACCCAGTACTTC.

The V and J genes are TRBV27 and TRBJ2-2, with a tentative D call TRBD1 (6 bases). This CDR3 comprises 13 residues. From germline, CDR1 is MNHEY and CDR2 SMNVEV (reference sequence). V lost 7 bases and J lost 6, with 12 bases in between. The CDR3 reads CASKGGEAGELFF. DNA for the CDR3: TGTGCCAGCAAAGGGGGTGAGGCCGGGGAGCTGTTTTTT.

The V and J genes are TRBV9 and TRBJ2-1, with 9 bases fitting TRBD2. The V gene's germline CDR1 is SGDLS and CDR2 YYNGEE. The V gene end was trimmed by 3 bases and the J gene end by 8 bases; junction bases not matched to a gene: 9. The CDR3 runs to 15 residues. The CDR3 DNA reads TGTGCCAGCAGCGCCGCTAGCGGGACCATCGATGAGCAGTTCTTC. Translating it yields CASSAASGTIDEQFF.

The rearrangement uses TRBV27 and TRBJ2-5, with 7 bases aligning to TRBD2. The CDR3 loop spans 15 amino acids. Trimming removed 2 bases from V and 4 bases from J; junction bases left unmatched: 7. Germline CDR1 reads MNHEY; CDR2 reads SMNVEV (reference sequence). CDR3 amino acids: CASSLRQRDRETQYF. The CDR3 region has the DNA TGTGCCAGCAGTTTACGCCAGCGGGACCGAGAGACCCAGTACTTC.

Note on this clone: Relative to the germline gene, one junction end is altered; a read error may explain this. The chain joins TRBV7-7 to TRBJ1-2; 9 nucleotides agree with TRBD1. The CDR3 loop spans 18 amino acids. Germline assignment: CDR1 SSHAT and CDR2 FNYEAQ (reference sequence). In DNA, the CDR3 is TGTGCTAGCAGCCCAACTATCAGGACAGGGGTGGTTGGGTACGGCTACACCTTC. It is translated as CASSPTIRTGVVGYGYTF.

The rearrangement uses TRBV25-1 and TRBJ1-1, with 7 bases lining up with TRBD1. The germline V gene encodes CDR1 MGHDK and CDR2 SYGVNS. This CDR3 has 16 residues. V lost 10 bases and J lost 2; bases outside the gene matches: 16. The CDR3 is CAIHGRSDRDNTEAFF. The CDR3 coding sequence is TGTGCCATCCACGGGCGGTCCGACAGGGACAACACTGAAGCTTTCTTT.

The chain combines TRBV5-1 with TRBJ2-7; 7 nucleotides align to TRBD1. Germline CDR1 SGHRS, CDR2 YFSETQ. V lost 1 base, J lost 2 bases, and 3 bases stayed unmatched. The CDR3 is 14 residues long. Here the CDR3 DNA reads TGCGCCAGCAGCTTGCTGGGGACAGCCTACGAGCAGTACTTC. It yields the protein CASSLLGTAYEQYF.

The CDR3, as DNA: TGCGCCAGCAGCTTGTTGGTGGCAGGCGTTAATGAAAAACTGTTTTTT. Translated, it gives CASSLLVAGVNEKLFF. The gene calls are TRBV5-1 and TRBJ1-4, with unresolved D. CDR1 and CDR2 from the germline V gene are SGHRS and YFSETQ. Trimming shortened V by 1 base and J by 4 bases, and 14 bases separated the two germline ends. This CDR3 spans 16 amino acids.

This clone appeared a single time. The rearrangement joins TRBV11-3 to TRBJ2-1; D remains unclear. The germline gives CDR1 SGHNT, CDR2 YENEEA. The V end lost 5 bases, the J end lost 4 bases, and 9 bases lay between the germline ends. The CDR3 sequence is 13 residues long. CDR3 protein: CASSRSPYNEQFF. CDR3 DNA sequence: TGTGCCAGCAGCCGTAGTCCTTACAATGAGCAGTTCTTC.

The rearrangement joins TRBV9 to TRBJ2-7; perhaps TRBD1 as D (6 bases). Germline values: CDR1 SGDLS, CDR2 YYNGEE. Trimming removed 0 bases from V and 2 bases from J, with 9 bases in between. This CDR3 has 14 residues. This chain's CDR3 is CASSVDRDTYEQYF. As DNA, the CDR3 is TGTGCCAGCAGCGTAGACCGGGACACCTACGAGCAGTACTTC.